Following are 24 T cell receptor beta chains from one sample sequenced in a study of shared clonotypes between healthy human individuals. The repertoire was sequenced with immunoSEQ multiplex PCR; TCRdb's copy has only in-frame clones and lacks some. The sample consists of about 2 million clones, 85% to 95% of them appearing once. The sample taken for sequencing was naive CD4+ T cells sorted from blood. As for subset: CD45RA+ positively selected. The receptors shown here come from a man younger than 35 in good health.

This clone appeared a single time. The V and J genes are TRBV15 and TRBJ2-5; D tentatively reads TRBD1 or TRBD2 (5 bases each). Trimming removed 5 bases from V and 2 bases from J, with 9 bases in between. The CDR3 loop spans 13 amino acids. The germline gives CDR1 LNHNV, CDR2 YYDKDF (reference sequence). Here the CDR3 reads CATSRDVQETQYF. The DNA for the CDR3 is TGTGCCACCAGCCGGGACGTACAAGAGACCCAGTACTTC.

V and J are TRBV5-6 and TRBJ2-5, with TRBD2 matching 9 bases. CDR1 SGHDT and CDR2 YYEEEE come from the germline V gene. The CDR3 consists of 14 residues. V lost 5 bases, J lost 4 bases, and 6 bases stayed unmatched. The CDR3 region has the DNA TGTGCCAGCAGAGCGGGAGGTGGGGGAGAGACCCAGTACTTC. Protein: CASRAGGGGETQYF.

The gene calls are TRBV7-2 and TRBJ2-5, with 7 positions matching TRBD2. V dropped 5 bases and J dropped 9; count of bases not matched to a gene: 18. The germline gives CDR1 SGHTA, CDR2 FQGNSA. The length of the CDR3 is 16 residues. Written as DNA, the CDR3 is TGTGCCAGCAGCACCTTCCTACTAGCGCTCAGCGGGGCCCAGTACTTC. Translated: CASSTFLLALSGAQYF.

The CDR3 DNA sequence: TGTGCCAGCAGTTTCCGGACAGGGGAGGCCATGGGGTACTTC. Translation: CASSFRTGEAMGYF. The rearrangement joins TRBV6-5 to TRBJ2-7; the match to TRBD1 covers 9 bases. Germline V gives CDR1 MNHEY, CDR2 SVGAGI. CDR3 length: 14 amino acids. After removal of 4 bases from V and 12 bases from J, the junction contained 13 bases not matched to a gene.

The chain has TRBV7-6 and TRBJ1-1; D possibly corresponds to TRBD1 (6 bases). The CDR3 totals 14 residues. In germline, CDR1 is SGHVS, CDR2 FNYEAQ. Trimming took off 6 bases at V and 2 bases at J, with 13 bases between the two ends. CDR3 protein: CASSFTGSNTEAFF. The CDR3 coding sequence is TGTGCCAGCAGTTTTACAGGGTCTAACACTGAAGCTTTCTTT.

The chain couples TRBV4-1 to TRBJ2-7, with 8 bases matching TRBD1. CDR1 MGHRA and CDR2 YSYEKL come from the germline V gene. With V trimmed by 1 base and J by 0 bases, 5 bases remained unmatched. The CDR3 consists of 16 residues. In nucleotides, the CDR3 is TGCGCCAGCAGCCAAGGAGACAGGGGAAACTCCTACGAGCAGTACTTC. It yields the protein CASSQGDRGNSYEQYF.

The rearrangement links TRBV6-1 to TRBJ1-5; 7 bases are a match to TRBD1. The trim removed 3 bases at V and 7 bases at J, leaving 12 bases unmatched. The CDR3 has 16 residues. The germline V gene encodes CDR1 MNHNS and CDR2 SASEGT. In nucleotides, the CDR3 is TGTGCCAGCAGTGACCGAAACAGGGGACCAAACCAGCCCCAGCATTTT. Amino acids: CASSDRNRGPNQPQHF.

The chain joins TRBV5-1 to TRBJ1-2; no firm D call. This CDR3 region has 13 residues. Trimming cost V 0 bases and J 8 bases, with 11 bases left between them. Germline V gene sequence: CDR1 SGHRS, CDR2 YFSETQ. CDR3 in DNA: TGCGCCAGCAGCTTGGATACTGGGCAGGGCTACACCTTC. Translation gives CASSLDTGQGYTF.

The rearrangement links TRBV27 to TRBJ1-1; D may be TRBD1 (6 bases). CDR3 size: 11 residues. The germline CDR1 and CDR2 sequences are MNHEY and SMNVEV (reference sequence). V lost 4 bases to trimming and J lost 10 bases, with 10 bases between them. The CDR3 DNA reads TGTGCCAGCAGTTCCACAGGGAGAGCTTTCTTT. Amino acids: CASSSTGRAFF.

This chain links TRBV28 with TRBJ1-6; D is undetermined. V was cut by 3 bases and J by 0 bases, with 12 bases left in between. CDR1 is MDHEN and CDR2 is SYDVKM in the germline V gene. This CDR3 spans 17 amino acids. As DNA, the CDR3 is TGTGCCAGCAGTTTTTCCCAAAAAGACTCCTATAATTCACCCCTCCACTTT. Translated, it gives CASSFSQKDSYNSPLHF.

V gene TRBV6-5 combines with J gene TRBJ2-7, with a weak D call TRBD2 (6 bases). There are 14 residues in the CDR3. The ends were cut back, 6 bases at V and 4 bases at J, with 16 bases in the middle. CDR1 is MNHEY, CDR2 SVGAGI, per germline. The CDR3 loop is CASSPPGGRYEQYF. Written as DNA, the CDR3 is TGTGCCAGCAGCCCGCCTGGGGGGAGGTACGAGCAGTACTTC.

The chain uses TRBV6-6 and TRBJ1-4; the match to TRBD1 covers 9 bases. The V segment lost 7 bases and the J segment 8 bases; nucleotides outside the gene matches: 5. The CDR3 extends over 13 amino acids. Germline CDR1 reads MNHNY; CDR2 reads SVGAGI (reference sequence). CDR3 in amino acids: CASITGGREKLFF. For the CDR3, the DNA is TGTGCCAGCATAACAGGGGGCAGGGAAAAACTGTTTTTT.

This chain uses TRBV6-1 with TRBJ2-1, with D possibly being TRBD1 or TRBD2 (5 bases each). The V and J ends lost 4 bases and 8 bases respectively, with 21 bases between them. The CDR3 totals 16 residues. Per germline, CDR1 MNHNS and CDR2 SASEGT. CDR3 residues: CASSASPGKISDEQFF. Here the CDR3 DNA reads TGTGCCAGCAGTGCGTCCCCAGGGAAGATTAGCGATGAGCAGTTCTTC.

CDR3 sequence (DNA): TGTGCCACCCAGCTTGAACTAGCGGGTCTAACGCAGTATTTT. This translates into CATQLELAGLTQYF. V gene TRBV7-2 combines with J gene TRBJ2-3; TRBD2 matches 9 bases. V lost 10 bases and J lost 9; bases outside the gene matches: 14. CDR3 length equals 14 residues. From germline, CDR1 is SGHTA and CDR2 FQGNSA.

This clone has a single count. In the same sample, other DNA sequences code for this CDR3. DNA for the CDR3: TGTGCCAGCAGAGTACAGGGGGCATCGTACGAGCAGTACTTC. It translates to CASRVQGASYEQYF. The chain employs TRBV2 and TRBJ2-7, with TRBD1 matching over 9 bases. This CDR3 contains 14 residues. The J segment lost 4 bases and the V segment lost 6 bases, leaving 7 bases of the junction unmatched. From germline, CDR1 is SNHLY and CDR2 FYNNEI.

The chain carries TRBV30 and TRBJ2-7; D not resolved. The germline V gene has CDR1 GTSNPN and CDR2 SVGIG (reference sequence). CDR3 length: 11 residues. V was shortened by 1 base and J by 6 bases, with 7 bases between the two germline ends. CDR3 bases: TGTGCCTGGAGTGGTGAGCCCGAGCAGTACTTC. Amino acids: CAWSGEPEQYF. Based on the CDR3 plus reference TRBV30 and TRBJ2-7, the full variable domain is SQTIHQWPATLVQPVGSPLSLECTVEGTSNPNLYWYRQAAGRGLQLLFYSVGIGQISSEVPQNLSASRPQDRQFILSSKKLLLSDSGFYLCAWSGEPEQYFGPGTRLTVT.

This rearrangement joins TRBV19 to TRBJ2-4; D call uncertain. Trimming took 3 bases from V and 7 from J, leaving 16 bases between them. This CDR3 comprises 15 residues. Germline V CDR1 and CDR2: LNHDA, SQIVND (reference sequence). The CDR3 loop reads CASSIGGFYRNIQYF. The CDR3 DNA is TGTGCCAGTAGTATCGGTGGATTCTATCGGAACATTCAGTACTTC.

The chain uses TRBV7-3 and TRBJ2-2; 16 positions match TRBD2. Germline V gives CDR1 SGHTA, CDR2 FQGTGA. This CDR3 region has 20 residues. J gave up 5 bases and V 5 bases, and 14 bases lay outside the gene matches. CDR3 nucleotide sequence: TGTGCCAGCAGCCTACCCGCGGGACTAGCGGGGGGGCCGAGAACCGGGGAGCTGTTTTTT. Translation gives CASSLPAGLAGGPRTGELFF.

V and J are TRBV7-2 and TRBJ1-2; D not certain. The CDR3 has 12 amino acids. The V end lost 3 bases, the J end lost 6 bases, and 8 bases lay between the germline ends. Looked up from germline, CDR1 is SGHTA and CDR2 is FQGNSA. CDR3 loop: CASSFPGDGYTF. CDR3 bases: TGTGCCAGCAGCTTCCCTGGGGATGGCTACACCTTC.

The CDR3 DNA follows: TGCGCCAGCAGCCAAGTCTCAGGGGGCTTTTCACCCCTCCACTTT. Protein sequence: CASSQVSGGFSPLHF. The J gene is TRBJ1-6, the V gene TRBV4-1; 8 positions agree with TRBD1. Germline values: CDR1 MGHRA, CDR2 YSYEKL. This CDR3 is 15 amino acids long. Unmatched junction bases numbered 5, after V lost 1 base and J lost 9 bases.

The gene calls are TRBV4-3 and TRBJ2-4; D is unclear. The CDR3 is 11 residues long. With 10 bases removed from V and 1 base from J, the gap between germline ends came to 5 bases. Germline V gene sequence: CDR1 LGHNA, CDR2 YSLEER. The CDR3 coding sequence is TGCGCCAACTTCGCCAAAAACATTCAGTACTTC. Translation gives CANFAKNIQYF.

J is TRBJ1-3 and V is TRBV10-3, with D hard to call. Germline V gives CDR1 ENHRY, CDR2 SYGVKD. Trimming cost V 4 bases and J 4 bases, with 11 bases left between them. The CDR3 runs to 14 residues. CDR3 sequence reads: CAISGEGRGNTIYF. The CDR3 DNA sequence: TGTGCCATCAGTGGTGAGGGAAGGGGAAACACCATATATTTT.

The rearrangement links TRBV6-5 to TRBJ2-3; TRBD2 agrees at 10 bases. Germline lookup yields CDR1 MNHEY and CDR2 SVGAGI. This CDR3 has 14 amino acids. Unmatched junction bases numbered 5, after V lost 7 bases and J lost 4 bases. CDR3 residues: CASNSGRQSDTQYF. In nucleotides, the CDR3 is TGTGCCAGCAATAGCGGGAGGCAATCAGATACGCAGTATTTT.

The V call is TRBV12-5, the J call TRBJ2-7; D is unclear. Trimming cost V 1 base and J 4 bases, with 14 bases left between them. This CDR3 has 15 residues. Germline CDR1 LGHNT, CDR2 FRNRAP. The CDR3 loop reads CASGLGTQPPYEQYF. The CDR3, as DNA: TGTGCTAGTGGTTTGGGCACTCAACCCCCTTACGAGCAGTACTTC.